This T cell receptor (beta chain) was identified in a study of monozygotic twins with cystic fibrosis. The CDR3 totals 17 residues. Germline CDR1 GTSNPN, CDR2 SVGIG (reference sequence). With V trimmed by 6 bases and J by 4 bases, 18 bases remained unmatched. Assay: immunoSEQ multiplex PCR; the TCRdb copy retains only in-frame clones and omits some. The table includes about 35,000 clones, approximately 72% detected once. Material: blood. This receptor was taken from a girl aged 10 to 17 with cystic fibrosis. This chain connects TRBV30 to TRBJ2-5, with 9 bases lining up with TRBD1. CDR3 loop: CACSPGNRGRFSETQYF. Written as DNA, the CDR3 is TGTGCCTGCTCCCCAGGAAACAGGGGGCGTTTTTCAGAGACCCAGTACTTC.